The clone carrying this TCR beta chain was found once. A much larger clone lies a single base off, so this may be a read error. The CDR3 spans 12 residues. The germline gives CDR1 ENHRY, CDR2 SYGVKD. V was shortened by 10 bases and J by 3 bases, with 13 bases between the two germline ends. Diagnoses were made from clinical symptoms, serum measures (thyroxine and TRAb), thyroid ultrasound and orbital computed tomography. This entry comes from a study of T cells in Graves' hyperthyroidism and ophthalmopathy. TCR beta CDR3 regions were amplified from RNA transcripts. In the first-round RT-PCR of the TCR CDR3, the HTBI primer set was used. Each CDR3 protein is one row after TCRdb ran MiXCR on the multiplex PCR reads. The data contain 500,000 to 750,000 distinct CDR3 sequences, 46% of them singletons.

This chain joins TRBV10-3 and TRBJ2-7; D is unclear. Sequenced: peripheral blood or thyroid tissue (not recorded which). The receptor was isolated from a woman aged 18 to 35 with Graves' hyperthyroidism. This CDR3 reads CANSPEHYEQYF. In DNA form, the CDR3 reads TGTGCCAACAGCCCGGAGCACTACGAGCAGTACTTC.